What follows describes a single TCR beta chain. There are many counts of this clonotype. There is no known antigen for this receptor. No quality values exist for individual bases; no much larger clone is one base distant. The library was prepared using 5' RACE. Reads for this sample came from an Illumina HiSeq 2000. A universal primer binding site was introduced by template switching, and a unique molecular identifier was present in the final cDNA, enabling accurate counting of TCR cDNA molecules. Specific primers in the conserved constant-segment region were used to synthesize first-strand cDNA for the TCR alpha and beta chains. To control for contamination, each cDNA library was double barcoded with a SMART-Mk sample barcode plus Illumina barcodes. Two successive PCR steps introduced TruSeq adapter sequences along with Illumina sample barcodes. The Illumina HiSeq platform was used with custom primers to sequence TCR alpha and beta cDNA libraries. Regarding the original processing steps: Unique molecular identifiers were extracted from raw reads with MiGEC, and CDR3 positions were determined with MiXCR. For each individual, recombination models were inferred using an EM algorithm with the repgenHMM and IGoR tools. The analysis of shared clonotypes was done with the tcR package in R, with sharing normalized by the product of cloneset sizes. To study raw recombination free of thymic and clonal selection effects, out-of-frame nonproductive sequences were analyzed. The public reads were reprocessed in TCRdb via fastp at Q25 and MiXCR, keeping in-frame beta chains. One record per CDR3 amino acid sequence lists the most common genes and DNA. The V and J calls, along with clone size, are taken from TCRdb and not from the paper's own processing. In all, the sample holds 200,000 to 300,000 distinct CDR3 sequences, and over 9.5% of those were seen once. Of the sample, approximately 11% falls within the top ten clones.

All donors were healthy Caucasians. Miltenyi CD45RO+ enrichment and human naive T-cell isolation kits were used to isolate memory (CD45RO+) and naive T cells from PBMC. Trimming leaves V shorter by 10 bases and J shorter by 0 bases, with the junction holding 5 bases beyond the gene matches. Including the terminal cysteine and phenylalanine, the CDR3 comprises 13 residues. The retained sequence is limited to the CDR3, 39 bases, with the frame set at the first base. The data were obtained in a study of identical twins (dated by TCRdb to about 2016). For the study in its entirety: The study deep-sequenced TCR alpha and beta repertoires from monozygotic twins, unrelated adults of various ages and cord blood to test whether fetal clonotypes persist. Replicate twin experiments were performed at different times using different library preparation protocols to rule out contamination.

Summary of the overall study and its limitations: Out-of-frame TCR alpha sequences shared between twins showed an excess of low generation-probability sequences compared with coincidental sharing between unrelated individuals. Because the same donors could not be followed over many years, the conclusions relied on cross-sectional statistical analysis. In monozygotic twins, recombination models systematically underestimated out-of-frame TCR alpha sharing, but the models matched the sharing seen between unrelated individuals. In beta out-of-frame sequences, excess twin sharing was weaker, because having fewer shared sequences lowered the signal-to-noise ratio. Fewer insertions were carried by abundant cord blood beta clonotypes; a weaker similar trend was observed in young adult naive repertoires, while no such trend was observed in memory repertoires. Zero-insertion analyses could be partly confounded by invariant T cells such as MAIT and iNKT, although diverse VJ usage argued against such confounding for most clonotypes.

The sequencing input was memory T cells sorted from blood. The meaning of the sample's cell subset or site label: CD45RO+ enriched T cells. The rearranged chain carries TRBV6-7 and TRBJ1-2; 7 bases in between match TRBD1. TRBV6-7 is placed among ORFs of uncertain function. The receptor comes from a man aged 45-65 years in good health. The CDR3 region has the sequence CANLTGTNYGYTF. The bases read TGTGCCAACTTGACAGGGACTAACTATGGCTACACCTTC.